This entry is about one TCR beta chain. Some clones are missing from TCRdb's copy, which holds only in-frame ones; the method was immunoSEQ multiplex PCR. This sample's table has some 190,000 clones. Trimming took 0 bases from V and 4 from J, leaving 13 bases between them. CDR3 size: 16 residues. Germline CDR1 reads LGHDT; CDR2 reads YNNKEL (reference sequence). This sample is part of a study of control samples from healthy donors and cancer patients. The material sequenced was blood. The chain carries TRBV3-1 (or the pseudogene TRBV3-2) and TRBJ1-5; D call uncertain. The receptor's source is a woman in her twenties or thirties in good health. CDR3 loop: CASSQEVEKGNQPQHF. CDR3 in DNA: TGTGCCAGCAGCCAAGAAGTCGAGAAGGGAAATCAGCCCCAGCATTTT.